These 18 T cell receptor beta chains were sequenced from one sample in a study of blood T cell repertoires in COVID-19. The method was immunoSEQ multiplex PCR; TCRdb's version includes in-frame clones alone and lacks a portion of them. The table lists under 250,000 clones, around 88% of them singletons. Input material: peripheral blood. The receptor set was obtained from a man older than 75 with acute or convalescent COVID-19.

V usage is TRBV2 and J usage is TRBJ2-7, with 9 bases aligning to TRBD2. Germline values: CDR1 SNHLY, CDR2 FYNNEI. V was clipped by 7 bases and J by 0 bases; unmatched bases: 22. The CDR3 runs 20 residues. The CDR3 bases are TGTGCCAGCATGGCGGTCCTGAGGGGTAGCGGGAGAGGGGACTCCTACGAGCAGTACTTC. Its protein is CASMAVLRGSGRGDSYEQYF.

The chain couples TRBV4-1 to TRBJ2-7; 9 nucleotides agree with TRBD1. This CDR3 is 16 amino acids long. In germline, CDR1 is MGHRA, CDR2 YSYEKL. The trim removed 4 bases at V and 0 bases at J, leaving 7 bases unmatched. The CDR3 protein is CASSLGQGWSSYEQYF. CDR3 sequence (DNA): TGCGCCAGCAGCCTGGGACAGGGTTGGAGCTCCTACGAGCAGTACTTC.

In its sample, this clone was seen a few times. In the same sample, other DNA sequences code for this CDR3. The V call is TRBV19, the J call TRBJ1-1; TRBD1 matches 8 bases. Germline lookup yields CDR1 LNHDA and CDR2 SQIVND (reference sequence). V shed 3 bases, J shed 1 base, and the junction held 1 base outside the gene matches. There are 14 residues in the CDR3. CDR3 nucleotides: TGTGCCAGTAGTATCGGGACAGGGAACACTGAAGCTTTCTTT. Translated, it gives CASSIGTGNTEAFF.

The chain couples TRBV7-9 to TRBJ1-1; a possible D gene is TRBD1 (5 bases). CDR1 and CDR2 from the germline V gene are SEHNR and FQNEAQ (reference sequence). V was trimmed by 5 bases and J by 3 bases, leaving 13 bases between them. This CDR3 has 14 residues. The CDR3 coding sequence is TGTGCCAGCAGCATAAGAATGGGGCACACTGAAGCTTTCTTT. Protein product: CASSIRMGHTEAFF.

CDR3 sequence reads: CASTEGQTLSYEQYF. For the CDR3, the DNA is TGTGCCAGCACAGAAGGACAGACCCTCTCCTACGAGCAGTACTTC. The V and J genes are TRBV6-5 and TRBJ2-7, with a weak D call TRBD1 (6 bases). Germline assignment: CDR1 MNHEY and CDR2 SVGAGI. This CDR3 is built from 15 residues. V was clipped by 7 bases and J by 0 bases, with 16 bases between them.

J is TRBJ1-5 and V is TRBV28; D might be TRBD1 (5 bases). The germline V gene has CDR1 MDHEN and CDR2 SYDVKM. Trimming took 2 bases from V and 3 from J, leaving 8 bases between them. This CDR3 contains 14 residues. The CDR3 nucleotides are TGTGCCAGCAGTTTACGGGGGTACAATCAGCCCCAGCATTTT. This encodes CASSLRGYNQPQHF.

The rearrangement links TRBV3-1 (or the pseudogene TRBV3-2) to TRBJ1-1; 8 positions agree with TRBD1. V trimming: 3 bases; J trimming: 5 bases; junction bases outside the gene matches: 5. CDR1 and CDR2 (germline): LGHDT, YNNKEL (reference sequence). The CDR3 loop spans 14 amino acids. CDR3 coding DNA: TGTGCCAGCAGCCAGCAGACAGGGGCGACTGAAGCTTTCTTT. It is translated as CASSQQTGATEAFF.

The rearrangement links TRBV29-1 to TRBJ1-1; D ambiguous. This CDR3 is 11 amino acids long. Germline assignment: CDR1 SQVTM and CDR2 ANQGSEA. Trimming removed 2 bases from V and 4 bases from J, with 5 bases in between. CDR3 nucleotides: TGCAGCGTTGAAACGGGCACTGAAGCTTTCTTT. It is translated as CSVETGTEAFF.

The J gene is TRBJ1-1, the V gene TRBV7-2, with 8 nucleotides matching TRBD1. Germline V gene sequence: CDR1 SGHTA, CDR2 FQGNSA. This CDR3 is 13 amino acids long. Losses at the gene ends were 5 bases for V and 7 bases for J; bases not matched to a gene: 6. The CDR3 protein is CASSLWTGNEAFF. The CDR3 nucleotides read TGTGCCAGCAGCCTCTGGACAGGGAATGAAGCTTTCTTT.

The CDR3 spells CASSDRTGRYEQYF. Written as DNA, the CDR3 is TGCGCCAGCAGTGACCGGACAGGGAGGTACGAGCAGTACTTC. This chain links TRBV10-1 with TRBJ2-7; TRBD1 agrees at 8 bases. Germline CDR1 and CDR2: WNHNN and SYGVQD (reference sequence). V lost 3 bases, J lost 4 bases, and 5 bases stayed unmatched. CDR3 length: 14 residues.

As for this clone: Distinct nucleotide sequences in the sample also encode this CDR3. The CDR3 nucleotides read TGCGCCAGCAGCTTGGGAGGAGCCCCCACCGGGGAGCTGTTTTTT. Amino acids: CASSLGGAPTGELFF. This chain connects TRBV5-1 to TRBJ2-2; no clear D gene. This CDR3 contains 15 residues. The V and J ends lost 0 bases and 4 bases respectively, with 10 bases between them. Germline CDR1 and CDR2: SGHRS and YFSETQ. Full variable domain (remainder filled in from reference TRBV5-1 and TRBJ2-2): KAGVTQTPRYLIKTRGQQVTLSCSPISGHRSVSWYQQTPGQGLQFLFEYFSETQRNKGNFPGRFSGRQFSNSRSEMNVSTLELGDSALYLCASSLGGAPTGELFFGEGSRLTVL.

The genes are TRBV28 and TRBJ2-1; 9 positions match TRBD2. Unmatched junction bases numbered 9, after V lost 5 bases and J lost 7 bases. The CDR3 runs 15 residues. CDR1 is MDHEN and CDR2 is SYDVKM in the germline V gene. Written as DNA, the CDR3 is TGTGCCAGCAGTATAAGCGGGAGGTTCTCGAATGAGCAGTTCTTC. Translating gives CASSISGRFSNEQFF.

This clone was seen a few times. CDR3 sequence reads: CASTLGVGTEAFF. In nucleotides, the CDR3 is TGTGCCAGCACACTCGGAGTTGGGACTGAAGCTTTCTTT. The chain is built from TRBV5-4 and TRBJ1-1; D is ambiguous. The germline gives CDR1 SGHNT, CDR2 YYREEE (reference sequence). This CDR3 has 13 amino acids. V was clipped by 6 bases and J by 5 bases, with 14 bases between them.

The chain links TRBV9 to TRBJ2-1; D possibly corresponds to TRBD2 (6 bases). Trimming left V 0 bases short and J 10 bases short, with 14 bases between. CDR1 and CDR2 from the germline V gene are SGDLS and YYNGEE. There are 14 residues in the CDR3. For the CDR3, the DNA is TGTGCCAGCAGCGTAGGGTGGGGGGTCAGAGAGCAGTTCTTC. This codes for CASSVGWGVREQFF.

This chain links TRBV28 with TRBJ1-2, with D possibly TRBD1 on 6 matching bases. The CDR3 extends over 15 amino acids. V was pared by 6 bases and J by 5 bases, with 19 bases between. The germline V gene has CDR1 MDHEN and CDR2 SYDVKM. The CDR3 coding sequence is TGTGCCAGCAGCCCCTCCGGGACAATTCCGTATGGCTACACCTTC. Protein sequence: CASSPSGTIPYGYTF.

This clone was detected a few times. The V call is TRBV7-9, the J call TRBJ1-2; 7 nucleotides agree with TRBD1. J gave up 5 bases and V 2 bases, and 14 bases lay outside the gene matches. From germline, CDR1 is SEHNR and CDR2 FQNEAQ (reference sequence). The CDR3 has 17 amino acids. The CDR3 loop reads CASSLSRGTELPYGYTF. CDR3 coding DNA: TGTGCCAGCAGCTTATCCCGGGGGACAGAGCTACCTTATGGCTACACCTTC.

The chain has TRBV19 and TRBJ2-7, with D maybe TRBD1 (5 bases). The germline V and J ends were trimmed by 2 bases and 2 bases, with 7 bases remaining between them. Germline V gene lookup returns CDR1 LNHDA and CDR2 SQIVND (reference sequence). The CDR3 is 13 residues long. Written as DNA, the CDR3 is TGTGCCAGTAGTATACAGGGCCCCTACGAGCAGTACTTC. It yields the protein CASSIQGPYEQYF.

The chain is built from TRBV10-3 and TRBJ2-7; tentative D call: TRBD1 (5 bases). There are 12 residues in the CDR3. Trimming left V 6 bases short and J 4 bases short, with 10 bases between. The germline CDR1 and CDR2 sequences are ENHRY and SYGVKD. In nucleotides, the CDR3 is TGTGCCATCAGCTCCACAGGTTACGAGCAGTACTTC. Translating it yields CAISSTGYEQYF.